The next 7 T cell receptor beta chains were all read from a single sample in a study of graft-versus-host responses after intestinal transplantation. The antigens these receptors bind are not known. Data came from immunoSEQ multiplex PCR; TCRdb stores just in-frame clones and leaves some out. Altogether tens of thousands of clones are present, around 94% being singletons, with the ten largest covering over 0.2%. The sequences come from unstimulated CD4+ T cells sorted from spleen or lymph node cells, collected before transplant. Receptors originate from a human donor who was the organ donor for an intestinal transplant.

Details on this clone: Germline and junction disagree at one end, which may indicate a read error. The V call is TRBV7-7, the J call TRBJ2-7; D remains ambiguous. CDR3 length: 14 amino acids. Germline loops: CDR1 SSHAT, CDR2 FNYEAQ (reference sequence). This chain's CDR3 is CASSFRDGPYEQYF. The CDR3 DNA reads TGTGCTAGCAGCTTCCGAGACGGACCCTACGAGCAGTACTTC.

CDR3 protein: CASNPSGSYEQYF. Written as DNA, the CDR3 is TGTGCCAGCAATCCTAGCGGGAGCTACGAGCAGTACTTC. The chain carries TRBV7-9 and TRBJ2-7; 10 bases are a match to TRBD2. The CDR3 loop spans 13 amino acids. With V trimmed by 7 bases and J by 3 bases, 3 bases remained unmatched. Germline CDR1 and CDR2: SEHNR and FQNEAQ (reference sequence).

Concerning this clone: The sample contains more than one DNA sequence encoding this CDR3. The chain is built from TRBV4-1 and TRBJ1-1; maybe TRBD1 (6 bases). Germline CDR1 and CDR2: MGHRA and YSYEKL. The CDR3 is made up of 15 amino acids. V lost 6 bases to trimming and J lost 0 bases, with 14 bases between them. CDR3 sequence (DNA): TGCGCCAGCAGGCCGACAGGAGTAATGAACACTGAAGCTTTCTTT. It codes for CASRPTGVMNTEAFF.

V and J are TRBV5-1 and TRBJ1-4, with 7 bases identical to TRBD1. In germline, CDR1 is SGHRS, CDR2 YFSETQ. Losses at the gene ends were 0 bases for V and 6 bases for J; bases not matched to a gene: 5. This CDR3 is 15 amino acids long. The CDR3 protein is CASSLGTGDDEKLFF. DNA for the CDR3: TGCGCCAGCAGCTTGGGGACAGGCGATGATGAAAAACTGTTTTTT.

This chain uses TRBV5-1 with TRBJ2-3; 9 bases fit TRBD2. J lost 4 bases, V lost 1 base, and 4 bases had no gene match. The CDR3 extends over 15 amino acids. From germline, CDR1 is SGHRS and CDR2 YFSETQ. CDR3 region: CASSLSRGGPDTQYF. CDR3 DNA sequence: TGCGCCAGCAGCTTGTCGCGGGGGGGCCCAGATACGCAGTATTTT.

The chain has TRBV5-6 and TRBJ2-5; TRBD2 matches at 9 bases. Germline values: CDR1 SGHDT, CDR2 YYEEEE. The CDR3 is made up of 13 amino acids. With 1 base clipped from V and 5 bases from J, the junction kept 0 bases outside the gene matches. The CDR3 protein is CASSLLAGETQYF. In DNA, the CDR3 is TGTGCCAGCAGCTTGCTAGCGGGGGAGACCCAGTACTTC.

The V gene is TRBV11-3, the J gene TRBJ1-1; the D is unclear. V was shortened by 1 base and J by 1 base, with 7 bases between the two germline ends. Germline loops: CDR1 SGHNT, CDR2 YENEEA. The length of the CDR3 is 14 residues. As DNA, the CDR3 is TGTGCCAGCAGCTTAGGGGCAGGGAACACTGAAGCTTTCTTT. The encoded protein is CASSLGAGNTEAFF.